Shown below are 23 T cell receptor beta chains from a single sample sequenced in a study of CD8+CD57+ T cells in acquired aplastic anemia. Patients chosen for sequencing had CD8+CD57+ cells that had expanded, as shown by flow cytometry. It was genomic DNA that served as the template for profiling TCR beta VDJ and CDR3. From the reads, TCRdb called clonotypes with MiXCR, one entry per CDR3 protein. The sample comprises some 140,000 distinct CDR3 sequences, less than 60% of which are singletons, and about 12% rests with the top ten. The sample consisted of sorted CD4+, CD8+, or CD8+CD57+ T cells (not recorded which) from PBMCs. The receptors stem from a human donor with aplastic anemia.

Here the CDR3 DNA reads TGTGCCACCAGCACTGAAGCGGGATACGAGGAGACCCAGTACTTC. Amino acids: CATSTEAGYEETQYF. V usage is TRBV15 and J usage is TRBJ2-5; 7 bases are a match to TRBD2. Germline trimming cut 4 bases from V and 5 bases from J; bases unmatched to any gene: 10. CDR3 size: 15 residues. Per the germline V gene, CDR1 is LNHNV and CDR2 is YYDKDF (reference sequence).

This chain uses TRBV7-3 with TRBJ1-1; D gene ambiguous. This CDR3 has 14 amino acids. Per germline, CDR1 SGHTA and CDR2 FQGTGA. Trimming pared 2 bases from V and 5 bases from J, leaving 12 bases between. The CDR3 nucleotides read TGTGCCAGCAGCTTACGGTTGGAAGGAACTGAAGCTTTCTTT. The encoded protein is CASSLRLEGTEAFF.

In its sample, this clonotype was seen many times. V usage is TRBV5-1 and J usage is TRBJ1-2; 7 positions match TRBD1. Germline loops: CDR1 SGHRS, CDR2 YFSETQ. The CDR3 has 13 residues. Trimming cost V 1 base and J 6 bases; bases outside gene matches: 3. The CDR3 loop reads CASSLRGGDGYTF. The CDR3 bases are TGCGCCAGCAGCTTGAGAGGGGGCGATGGCTACACCTTC.

The chain carries TRBV20-1 and TRBJ2-5; D gene unclear. Between the trimmed V and J ends, which lost 6 bases and 4 bases, there was a span of 21 bases. The CDR3 is 15 amino acids. The germline gives CDR1 DFQATT, CDR2 SNEGSKA (reference sequence). The CDR3 loop reads CSASSLVTRPETQYF. The CDR3 DNA reads TGCAGTGCCAGCAGCTTAGTGACAAGGCCAGAGACCCAGTACTTC.

This clonotype has just a few counts. The chain uses TRBV24-1 and TRBJ1-2; perhaps TRBD1 as D (5 bases). The CDR3 spans 13 residues. The V gene's germline CDR1 is KGHDR and CDR2 SFDVKD. The V gene lost 0 bases and the J gene lost 10 bases, with 11 bases spanning the gap. The CDR3 reads CATSDLGASVYTF. In nucleotides, the CDR3 is TGTGCCACCAGTGATTTGGGGGCTAGTGTCTACACCTTC.

This clonotype appeared once. The chain recombines TRBV5-6 with TRBJ2-3, with TRBD2 matching 7 bases. J gave up 1 base and V 0 bases, and 5 bases lay outside the gene matches. CDR1 SGHDT and CDR2 YYEEEE come from the germline V gene. The CDR3 is made up of 16 amino acids. The CDR3 protein is CASSLGKAGRTDTQYF. Written as DNA, the CDR3 is TGTGCCAGCAGCTTGGGAAAAGCGGGACGCACAGATACGCAGTATTTT.

This clonotype has a handful of counts. The CDR3: CASSFVGIYNEQFF. The CDR3 coding sequence is TGTGCCAGCAGTTTTGTCGGTATTTACAATGAGCAGTTCTTC. The genes are TRBV27 and TRBJ2-1; D is ambiguous. CDR1 is MNHEY and CDR2 is SMNVEV in the germline V gene (reference sequence). V was shortened by 3 bases and J by 4 bases, with 10 bases between the two germline ends. This CDR3 comprises 14 residues.

This chain joins TRBV19 and TRBJ2-3, with 9 bases fitting TRBD1. The V gene's germline CDR1 is LNHDA and CDR2 SQIVND (reference sequence). V lost 5 bases to trimming and J lost 2 bases; unmatched junction nucleotides: 5. CDR3 length equals 15 residues. CDR3 DNA sequence: TGTGCCAGTAGTGTCCGGGACAGGGTCACAGATACGCAGTATTTT. This codes for CASSVRDRVTDTQYF.

This clonotype was observed a handful of times. The chain has TRBV20-1 and TRBJ2-5; no reliable D call. Per germline, CDR1 DFQATT and CDR2 SNEGSKA (reference sequence). The ends were cut back, 5 bases at V and 5 bases at J, with 6 bases in the middle. This CDR3 spans 10 amino acids. Here the CDR3 reads CSAARETQYF. For the CDR3, the DNA is TGCAGTGCTGCCCGGGAGACCCAGTACTTC.

This clonotype showed up just once. This chain uses TRBV7-9 with TRBJ1-4; no firm D call. Germline V gene data show CDR1 as SEHNR and CDR2 as FQNEAQ (reference sequence). The CDR3 is 11 residues long. V was trimmed by 5 bases and J by 7 bases, leaving 5 bases between them. The DNA for the CDR3 is TGTGCCAGCAGCAGGGCTGAAAAACTGTTTTTT. This codes for CASSRAEKLFF.

A note on this clonotype: This may arise from a read error, as a much more abundant clone is one base away. The chain combines TRBV6-1 with TRBJ2-7; D assignment may be TRBD1 or TRBD2 (6 bases each). The CDR3 spans 14 residues. Germline assignment: CDR1 MNHNS and CDR2 SASEGT. The CDR3 DNA is TGTGCCAGCAGTCCCCAGACGGGGGCGGTCGAGCGGTACTTC. Its protein product is CASSPQTGAVERYF.

The table lists this clonotype with many counts. The chain has TRBV2 and TRBJ2-1, with a possible D match to TRBD2 (7 bases). The CDR3 runs to 15 residues. Per the germline V gene, CDR1 is SNHLY and CDR2 is FYNNEI. The V end lost 4 bases, the J end lost 6 bases, and 16 bases lay between the germline ends. DNA for the CDR3: TGTGCCAGCAGTGTAGGGGCGGGGGCGGGCAATGAGCAGTTCTTC. It yields the protein CASSVGAGAGNEQFF.

This clonotype was recorded many times. V usage is TRBV6-2 or TRBV6-3 and J usage is TRBJ2-7; D not certain. Germline V CDR1 and CDR2: MNHEY, SVGEGT. CDR3 size: 12 residues. V gave up 6 bases and J gave up 3 bases, with 9 bases separating them. The DNA of the CDR3 is TGTGCCAGCAGCCCGAAGGGCTACGAGCAGTACTTC. Residues: CASSPKGYEQYF.

The rearrangement uses TRBV2 and TRBJ2-3; D remains ambiguous. This CDR3 is built from 15 residues. Germline lookup yields CDR1 SNHLY and CDR2 FYNNEI. Trimming took 3 bases from V and 1 from J, leaving 11 bases between them. In DNA form, the CDR3 reads TGTGCCAGCAGTGATTCCGAGTTGGGCACAGATACGCAGTATTTT. Amino acids: CASSDSELGTDTQYF.

The rearrangement uses TRBV7-8 and TRBJ1-1; no clear D gene. This CDR3 comprises 16 residues. The V end lost 2 bases, the J end lost 1 base, and 14 bases lay between the germline ends. CDR1 and CDR2 from the germline V gene are SGHVS and FQNEAQ. CDR3 sequence: CASSLRRSGENTEAFF. Written as DNA, the CDR3 is TGTGCCAGCAGCTTAAGGCGGAGCGGAGAGAACACTGAAGCTTTCTTT.

V gene TRBV7-3 combines with J gene TRBJ2-2; 9 positions agree with TRBD2. Per germline, CDR1 SGHTA and CDR2 FQGTGA. V lost 5 bases and J lost 6; bases outside the gene matches: 1. The CDR3 sequence is 13 residues long. CDR3: CASSPSGAGELFF. In DNA form, the CDR3 reads TGTGCCAGCAGCCCTAGCGGGGCCGGGGAGCTGTTTTTT.

This clonotype has a handful of counts. The chain recombines TRBV7-9 with TRBJ1-2, with D unclear. This CDR3 region has 12 residues. The V gene's germline CDR1 is SEHNR and CDR2 FQNEAQ (reference sequence). Trimming took 7 bases from V and 5 from J, leaving 11 bases between them. The CDR3 spells CASTDRGYGYTF. In DNA, the CDR3 is TGTGCCAGCACCGACCGCGGGTATGGCTACACCTTC.

The chain carries TRBV19 and TRBJ2-1, with D possibly TRBD1 on 5 matching bases. Germline assignment: CDR1 LNHDA and CDR2 SQIVND (reference sequence). This CDR3 comprises 14 residues. V was pared by 3 bases and J by 10 bases, with 16 bases between. The CDR3 sequence is CASSISVQGPEQFF. The CDR3 coding sequence is TGTGCCAGTAGTATTTCAGTTCAGGGCCCGGAGCAGTTCTTC.

On this clonotype: This may come from a read error, since a much larger clone is one base off. The conserved phenylalanine or tryptophan normally closing the CDR3 is absent here, so this likely arose from a read error. V usage is TRBV6-5 and J usage is TRBJ1-1; no reliable D call. Trimming removed 0 bases at V and 1 base at J, with 6 bases between. CDR3 length: 14 residues. Germline loops: CDR1 MNHEY, CDR2 SVGAGI. In DNA, the CDR3 is TGTGCCAGCAGTTACTCGAACGAGAACACTGAAGCTTTCCTT. This encodes CASSYSNENTEAFL.

This clonotype was picked up many times. The V gene is TRBV14, the J gene TRBJ1-1; weak D call: TRBD1 (6 bases). The CDR3 loop spans 14 amino acids. The germline CDR1 and CDR2 sequences are SGHDN and FVKESK. Trimming shortened V by 3 bases and J by 5 bases, and 13 bases separated the two germline ends. CDR3 residues: CASSQGGGRTEAFF. The DNA of the CDR3 is TGTGCCAGCAGCCAGGGAGGGGGAAGGACTGAAGCTTTCTTT.

The gene calls are TRBV19 and TRBJ2-7; TRBD1 aligns across 7 bases. V lost 5 bases to trimming and J lost 2 bases; unmatched junction nucleotides: 9. Germline V gene data show CDR1 as LNHDA and CDR2 as SQIVND (reference sequence). The CDR3 is made up of 15 amino acids. CDR3 amino acids: CASSVPGQLTYEQYF. CDR3 bases: TGTGCCAGTAGTGTTCCGGGACAGCTAACCTACGAGCAGTACTTC.

The chain uses TRBV19 and TRBJ2-3; 7 bases match TRBD2. The V gene's germline CDR1 is LNHDA and CDR2 SQIVND (reference sequence). This CDR3 region has 13 residues. Unmatched junction bases numbered 7, after V lost 7 bases and J lost 6 bases. The DNA for the CDR3 is TGTGCCAGTAAGTTTGCGGGGGTCGATACGCAGTATTTT. It is translated as CASKFAGVDTQYF. Full variable domain (outside the CDR3, taken from reference TRBV19 and TRBJ2-3): DGGITQSPKYLFRKEGQNVTLSCEQNLNHDAMYWYRQDPGQGLRLIYYSQIVNDFQKGDIAEGYSVSREKKESFPLTVTSAQKNPTAFYLCASKFAGVDTQYFGPGTRLTVL.

The genes are TRBV25-1 and TRBJ2-3; 9 positions agree with TRBD2. V lost 5 bases, J lost 6 bases, and 6 bases stayed unmatched. Germline V gene data show CDR1 as MGHDK and CDR2 as SYGVNS. This CDR3 spans 14 amino acids. CDR3 sequence reads: CASSTSGGRDTQYF. The CDR3 nucleotides read TGTGCCAGCAGTACGAGCGGGGGGAGGGATACGCAGTATTTT.